This TCR beta chain appears in the sequencing data of a study of shared clonotypes between healthy human individuals. Only in-frame clones appear in the TCRdb table, and some are missing; sequencing was by immunoSEQ multiplex PCR. The data show 1,400,000 or so clones, 97% to 99% seen once. Sequencing was done on a sample of naive CD4+ T cells sorted from blood. Subset in this sample: CD45RA+ positively selected. The receptor was derived from a man younger than 40 in good health.

The DNA of the CDR3 is TGTGCCAGCAGCCCGGGGGCCTCCTACAATGAGCAGTTCTTC. Encoded protein: CASSPGASYNEQFF. V is TRBV14 and J is TRBJ2-1; tentatively, D is TRBD1 or TRBD2 (6 bases each). Trimming left V 4 bases short and J 0 bases short, with 7 bases between. CDR1 and CDR2 from the germline V gene are SGHDN and FVKESK. The CDR3 has 14 residues.